One sample yielded the 22 T cell receptor beta chains listed below, sequenced in a study of blood T cell repertoires in COVID-19. Only in-frame clones appear in the TCRdb table, and some are missing; sequencing was by immunoSEQ multiplex PCR. The sample includes around 120,000 clones, approximately 92% of them seen just once. Input material: peripheral blood. These receptors came from a woman older than 75 with acute or convalescent COVID-19.

The CDR3 is CASSGQGWEQYF. In DNA form, the CDR3 reads TGTGCCAGCAGCGGACAGGGGTGGGAGCAGTACTTC. This chain joins TRBV2 and TRBJ2-7; 9 bases match TRBD1. J was trimmed by 7 bases and V by 6 bases; bases with no gene match: 4. The CDR3 has 12 amino acids. Germline CDR1 reads SNHLY; CDR2 reads FYNNEI.

The J gene is TRBJ2-2, the V gene TRBV19; the D gene is possibly TRBD2 (5 bases). The CDR3 sequence is 14 residues long. V was pared by 4 bases and J by 8 bases, with 14 bases between. Germline CDR1 reads LNHDA; CDR2 reads SQIVND (reference sequence). Here the CDR3 reads CASSRGLGFGELFF. CDR3 bases: TGTGCCAGTAGTAGAGGGCTAGGGTTTGGGGAGCTGTTTTTT.

This clone was recorded only once. The rearrangement links TRBV7-8 to TRBJ1-5; no definite D call. The V end lost 1 base, the J end lost 1 base, and 14 bases lay between the germline ends. CDR3 size: 17 residues. CDR1 is SGHVS and CDR2 is FQNEAQ in the germline V gene. The CDR3: CASSLDTRQSSNQPQHF. The CDR3 DNA sequence: TGTGCCAGCAGCTTAGATACGCGACAATCCAGCAATCAGCCCCAGCATTTT.

The V gene is TRBV5-4, the J gene TRBJ2-5; no clear D gene. The V gene's germline CDR1 is SGHNT and CDR2 YYREEE (reference sequence). The CDR3 totals 14 residues. V gave up 1 base and J gave up 1 base, with 8 bases separating them. The CDR3 sequence: CASSLSPSQETQYF. Written as DNA, the CDR3 is TGTGCCAGCAGCTTGTCCCCCTCCCAAGAGACCCAGTACTTC.

This clone was counted a single time. This chain links TRBV18 with TRBJ2-3; D remains unclear. From germline, CDR1 is KGHSH and CDR2 LQKENI. This CDR3 spans 12 amino acids. V lost 3 bases, J lost 6 bases, and 7 bases lay in between. For the CDR3, the DNA is TGTGCCAGCTCACCCCAACAGGATACGCAGTATTTT. Its translation is CASSPQQDTQYF.

The rearrangement links TRBV11-2 to TRBJ1-2, with 9 positions matching TRBD1. V dropped 3 bases and J dropped 4; count of bases not matched to a gene: 9. The CDR3 is 16 amino acids. Germline loops: CDR1 SGHAT, CDR2 FQNNGV. The CDR3 protein is CASSFIPWTGVYGYTF. As DNA, the CDR3 is TGTGCCAGCAGCTTCATCCCATGGACAGGGGTCTATGGCTACACCTTC.

This chain joins TRBV12-3 or TRBV12-4 and TRBJ2-2; D uncertain. Deletions cut 3 bases from V and 4 bases from J, with 6 bases between. This CDR3 comprises 13 residues. For the CDR3, the DNA is TGTGCCAGCAGTTTGGTGAGCACCGGGGAGCTGTTTTTT. Protein product: CASSLVSTGELFF.

The chain is built from TRBV5-6 and TRBJ2-7; 11 nucleotides agree with TRBD2. The CDR3 covers 19 residues. CDR1 SGHDT and CDR2 YYEEEE come from the germline V gene. Trimming cost V 7 bases and J 4 bases; bases outside gene matches: 22. The CDR3 protein is CASAPTIRLTGTSGYEQYF. The CDR3 DNA is TGTGCCAGCGCCCCGACTATAAGACTTACCGGGACTAGCGGTTACGAGCAGTACTTC.

CDR3 loop: CATTSHAFNSNQPQHF. CDR3 in DNA: TGTGCCACCACTAGCCACGCTTTTAATAGCAATCAGCCCCAGCATTTT. V and J are TRBV19 and TRBJ1-5; no firm D call. The V end lost 10 bases, the J end lost 0 bases, and 19 bases lay between the germline ends. The CDR3 is 16 amino acids. Germline V gene lookup returns CDR1 LNHDA and CDR2 SQIVND (reference sequence). Together with reference TRBV19 and TRBJ1-5, the CDR3 gives the full variable domain: DGGITQSPKYLFRKEGQNVTLSCEQNLNHDAMYWYRQDPGQGLRLIYYSQIVNDFQKGDIAEGYSVSREKKESFPLTVTSAQKNPTAFYLCATTSHAFNSNQPQHFGDGTRLSIL.

This clone was seen a few times. The chain carries TRBV28 and TRBJ2-3; 12 bases line up with TRBD2. Germline V lookup: CDR1 MDHEN, CDR2 SYDVKM. The CDR3 contains 16 residues. The V and J ends lost 5 bases and 1 base, in that order; junction bases with no gene match: 4. CDR3 sequence reads: CASSLLAGGRTDTQYF. DNA for the CDR3: TGTGCCAGCAGTCTTCTAGCGGGGGGGCGCACAGATACGCAGTATTTT.

The V and J genes are TRBV7-9 and TRBJ1-2; TRBD1 aligns across 8 bases. The CDR3 extends over 14 amino acids. Germline assignment: CDR1 SEHNR and CDR2 FQNEAQ (reference sequence). Trimming took 5 bases from V and 4 from J; bases not matched to a gene: 6. Here the CDR3 reads CASSVDRVGYGYTF. In DNA, the CDR3 is TGTGCCAGCAGCGTGGACAGGGTTGGCTATGGCTACACCTTC.

This sequence joins TRBV14 and TRBJ2-3, with TRBD1 matching over 8 bases. Trimming cost V 2 bases and J 0 bases; bases outside gene matches: 7. Germline V gene data show CDR1 as SGHDN and CDR2 as FVKESK. This CDR3 has 17 residues. The CDR3 protein is CASSQSYRGFSTDTQYF. The CDR3 DNA sequence: TGTGCCAGCAGCCAATCCTACAGGGGGTTTAGCACAGATACGCAGTATTTT.

This chain joins TRBV4-1 and TRBJ2-5; 8 nucleotides line up with TRBD1. Trimming cost V 4 bases and J 1 base; bases outside gene matches: 11. This CDR3 comprises 17 residues. Germline CDR1 MGHRA, CDR2 YSYEKL. The CDR3 DNA is TGCGCCAGCAGCCTCACCCCTTCGACAGGGGCCCAAGAGACCCAGTACTTC. Amino acids: CASSLTPSTGAQETQYF.

The genes are TRBV18 and TRBJ1-1; D perhaps matches TRBD1 (5 bases). This CDR3 is built from 13 residues. Trimming removed 2 bases from V and 1 base from J, with 5 bases in between. Germline V gene sequence: CDR1 KGHSH, CDR2 LQKENI. The CDR3 spells CASSPGANTEAFF. For the CDR3, the DNA is TGTGCCAGCTCACCAGGGGCGAACACTGAAGCTTTCTTT.

This chain links TRBV28 with TRBJ2-7, with 12 bases fitting TRBD2. Germline CDR1 is MDHEN and CDR2 is SYDVKM. With V trimmed by 5 bases and J by 2 bases, 7 bases remained unmatched. This CDR3 has 16 residues. The CDR3 DNA follows: TGTGCCAGCAGTCTACGGACTAGCGGGATACCCTACGAGCAGTACTTC. The encoded protein is CASSLRTSGIPYEQYF.

The V gene is TRBV7-9, the J gene TRBJ2-1, with a tentative D call TRBD2 (6 bases). Germline-derived CDR1 and CDR2 are SEHNR and FQNEAQ (reference sequence). This CDR3 is built from 16 residues. V lost 2 bases and J 9 bases, leaving 20 bases between the germline ends. CDR3 sequence reads: CASSLISGPARSEQFF. In DNA form, the CDR3 reads TGTGCCAGCAGCTTAATAAGCGGGCCCGCGCGTAGTGAGCAGTTCTTC.

The rearrangement links TRBV28 to TRBJ2-3; perhaps TRBD1 as D (5 bases). V was trimmed by 7 bases and J by 0 bases, leaving 11 bases between them. Germline V lookup: CDR1 MDHEN, CDR2 SYDVKM. The CDR3 has 14 amino acids. The CDR3 reads CASTLQGSTDTQYF. CDR3 nucleotide sequence: TGTGCCAGCACCCTTCAGGGCAGCACAGATACGCAGTATTTT.

V and J are TRBV18 and TRBJ2-1; a possible D gene is TRBD2 (6 bases). Trimming took 2 bases from V and 7 from J, leaving 15 bases between them. Germline CDR1 is KGHSH and CDR2 is LQKENI. This CDR3 spans 15 amino acids. The CDR3 nucleotides are TGTGCCAGCTCACCAAGTCGGCCAGGGAGGAATGAGCAGTTCTTC. This encodes CASSPSRPGRNEQFF.

V is TRBV5-4 and J is TRBJ1-3, with a possible D match to TRBD1 (5 bases). CDR1 SGHNT and CDR2 YYREEE come from the germline V gene (reference sequence). The ends were cut back, 0 bases at V and 4 bases at J, with 14 bases in the middle. The CDR3 runs to 16 residues. The CDR3: CASSLGPGLPGNTIYF. The DNA of the CDR3 is TGTGCCAGCAGCTTGGGACCGGGACTACCAGGAAACACCATATATTTT.

The rearrangement links TRBV9 to TRBJ2-7, with 10 bases aligning to TRBD1. This CDR3 has 14 residues. Looked up from germline, CDR1 is SGDLS and CDR2 is YYNGEE. Germline trimming cut 2 bases from V and 2 bases from J; bases unmatched to any gene: 1. The CDR3 region has the DNA TGTGCCAGCAGCGTCGGGACAGGGGCCTACGAGCAGTACTTC. Protein: CASSVGTGAYEQYF.

The rearrangement links TRBV7-6 to TRBJ2-5; 11 bases are shared with TRBD2. CDR1 is SGHVS and CDR2 is FNYEAQ in the germline V gene. V lost 2 bases to trimming and J lost 5 bases; unmatched junction nucleotides: 10. The CDR3 loop spans 17 amino acids. CDR3 sequence: CASSLTWTSGRGETQYF. CDR3 DNA: TGTGCCAGCAGCTTAACATGGACTAGCGGGCGAGGGGAGACCCAGTACTTC.

The gene calls are TRBV13 and TRBJ1-3; tentatively, D is TRBD1 (6 bases). Germline V CDR1 and CDR2: PRHDT, FYEKMQ (reference sequence). V lost 2 bases to trimming and J lost 1 base, with 12 bases between them. The CDR3 runs 16 residues. The CDR3 bases are TGTGCCAGCAGCTTATCGGGGGGCTTTTCTGGAAACACCATATATTTT. As protein: CASSLSGGFSGNTIYF.